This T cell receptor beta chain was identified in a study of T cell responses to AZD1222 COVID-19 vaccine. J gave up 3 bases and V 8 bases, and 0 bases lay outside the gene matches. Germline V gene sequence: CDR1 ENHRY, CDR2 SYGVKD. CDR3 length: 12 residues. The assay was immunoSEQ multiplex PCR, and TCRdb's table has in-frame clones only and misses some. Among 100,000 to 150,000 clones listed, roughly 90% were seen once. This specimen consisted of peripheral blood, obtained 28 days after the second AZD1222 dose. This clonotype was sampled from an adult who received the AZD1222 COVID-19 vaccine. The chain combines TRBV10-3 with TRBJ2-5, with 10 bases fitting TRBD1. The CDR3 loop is CAIGTGEETQYF. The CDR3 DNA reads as TGTGCCATCGGGACAGGGGAAGAGACCCAGTACTTC.